This entry is about one T cell receptor beta chain. This sample was taken from a study of siplizumab effects on memory and regulatory T cells. The assay was immunoSEQ multiplex PCR, and TCRdb's table has in-frame clones only and misses some. The sample has about 69,000 clones, around nine tenths seen once. Trimming removed 5 bases from V and 4 bases from J, with 10 bases in between. CDR1 MNHNS and CDR2 SASEGT come from the germline V gene. The CDR3 length is 13 residues. Sequenced sample: Tregs sorted from blood. This chain links TRBV6-1 with TRBJ2-3; D is perhaps TRBD1 (6 bases). The source of this sequence is a human donor in good health. CDR3 sequence: CASSSDRPDTQYF. For the CDR3, the DNA is TGTGCCAGCAGTTCTGACAGGCCAGATACGCAGTATTTT.